Below are 27 T cell receptor beta chains sequenced from a single sample in a study of blood T cell repertoires in COVID-19. The table came from immunoSEQ multiplex PCR; TCRdb's copy has only in-frame clones and leaves some out. Counted here are hundreds of thousands of clones, around four fifths occurring once; the ten biggest clones make up 7.5% to 9%. The sequencing sample was made of peripheral blood. Receptors were obtained from a woman in her forties or fifties with acute or convalescent COVID-19.

The V gene is TRBV9, the J gene TRBJ2-5, with 7 bases aligning to TRBD2. Per germline, CDR1 SGDLS and CDR2 YYNGEE. The CDR3 has 14 amino acids. Trimming at V came to 2 bases and at J to 5 bases, leaving 6 bases not matched to a gene. The CDR3 DNA is TGTGCCAGCAGCGTGAGCCAAGCGGGGGAGACCCAGTACTTC. It codes for CASSVSQAGETQYF.

This clone has a count of ten or more. This chain joins TRBV2 and TRBJ2-1, with TRBD1 matching over 8 bases. The trim removed 7 bases at V and 6 bases at J, leaving 8 bases unmatched. Looked up from germline, CDR1 is SNHLY and CDR2 is FYNNEI. The CDR3 length is 14 residues. CDR3 bases: TGTGCCAGCAATCGGGCAGGGGGCTCCAATGAGCAGTTCTTC. Its translation: CASNRAGGSNEQFF.

The chain has TRBV2 and TRBJ2-1, with 7 positions matching TRBD2. Looked up from germline, CDR1 is SNHLY and CDR2 is FYNNEI. J lost 0 bases, V lost 8 bases, and 10 bases had no gene match. There are 16 residues in the CDR3. The CDR3 here is CASGDLAGSSYNEQFF. CDR3 nucleotides: TGTGCCAGCGGAGATTTAGCGGGTAGCTCCTACAATGAGCAGTTCTTC.

This clone was picked up one time. The V call is TRBV7-2, the J call TRBJ2-3; 9 bases align to TRBD2. With V trimmed by 5 bases and J by 0 bases, 6 bases remained unmatched. The CDR3 has 16 amino acids. The germline CDR1 and CDR2 sequences are SGHTA and FQGNSA. As DNA, the CDR3 is TGTGCCAGCAGCAAGATCGGACTAGCGAGCACAGATACGCAGTATTTT. It specifies CASSKIGLASTDTQYF.

This sequence joins TRBV20-1 and TRBJ1-2, with unresolved D. The CDR3 is 11 amino acids. Germline CDR1 reads DFQATT; CDR2 reads SNEGSKA (reference sequence). V was trimmed by 3 bases and J by 7 bases, leaving 9 bases between them. DNA for the CDR3: TGCAGTGCTAGGATTGGAGGTGGCTACACCTTC. This encodes CSARIGGGYTF.

This clone showed up just once. CDR3 in amino acids: CSVEDRGKDYGYTF. CDR3 nucleotides: TGCAGCGTTGAAGACCGGGGTAAGGACTATGGCTACACCTTC. This chain uses TRBV29-1 with TRBJ1-2; no reliable D call. The V and J ends lost 0 bases and 3 bases respectively, with 11 bases between them. Germline-derived CDR1 and CDR2 are SQVTM and ANQGSEA. The CDR3 runs 14 residues.

This rearrangement joins TRBV6-5 to TRBJ1-5, with 7 bases lining up with TRBD1. Unmatched junction bases numbered 3, after V lost 10 bases and J lost 3 bases. Germline loops: CDR1 MNHEY, CDR2 SVGAGI. The CDR3 has 12 amino acids. The chain's CDR3 is CATGTVNQPQHF. CDR3 DNA sequence: TGTGCCACGGGGACAGTCAATCAGCCCCAGCATTTT.

The chain uses TRBV21-1 and TRBJ1-5; the DNA was not used to check the table's D call, TRBD1. TRBV21-1 is deemed a pseudogene. This CDR3 has 15 residues. This CDR3 reads CASSKEGQGDQPQHF. CDR3 nucleotides: TGTGCCAGCAGCAAAGAAGGGCAGGGGGATCAGCCCCAGCATTTT.

This chain joins TRBV6-5 and TRBJ2-1, with 11 bases aligning to TRBD2. CDR1 and CDR2 (germline): MNHEY, SVGAGI. The CDR3 runs to 16 residues. The junction had 7 bases not matched to a gene; V was cut back by 2 bases and J by 7 bases. DNA for the CDR3: TGTGCCAGCAGTTACACACTAGCGGGAGTGGGAAATGAGCAGTTCTTC. It yields the protein CASSYTLAGVGNEQFF.

The chain couples TRBV18 to TRBJ2-7; D might be TRBD2 (5 bases). Looked up from germline, CDR1 is KGHSH and CDR2 is LQKENI. V lost 3 bases and J 4 bases, leaving 19 bases between the germline ends. CDR3 length: 16 residues. CDR3 residues: CASSPNPGRRQYEQYF. In nucleotides, the CDR3 is TGTGCCAGCTCACCCAACCCTGGGCGGAGGCAATACGAGCAGTACTTC.

In its sample, this clone was seen once. This sample also contains other DNA sequences that code for the same CDR3. The chain uses TRBV12-3 or TRBV12-4 and TRBJ2-7; D gene unclear. V was pared by 4 bases and J by 4 bases, with 5 bases between. The CDR3 has 11 amino acids. The CDR3 sequence: CASSSGYEQYF. The CDR3 DNA is TGTGCCAGCAGTTCCGGTTACGAGCAGTACTTC.

The chain uses TRBV27 and TRBJ1-4; D not resolved. In germline, CDR1 is MNHEY, CDR2 SMNVEV (reference sequence). This CDR3 spans 15 amino acids. V lost 5 bases to trimming and J lost 1 base, with 11 bases between them. CDR3 coding DNA: TGTGCCAGCAGTATCAGAGGGAAAACTAATGAAAAACTGTTTTTT. This translates into CASSIRGKTNEKLFF. The variable domain in full, completed from reference TRBV27 and TRBJ1-4, reads EAQVTQNPRYLITVTGKKLTVTCSQNMNHEYMSWYRQDPGLGLRQIYYSMNVEVTDKGDVPEGYKVSRKEKRNFPLILESPSPNQTSLYFCASSIRGKTNEKLFFGSGTQLSVL.

The chain carries TRBV2 and TRBJ2-7; TRBD1 is a possible D gene (5 bases). V was trimmed by 3 bases and J by 0 bases, leaving 9 bases between them. CDR3 size: 14 residues. Germline CDR1 and CDR2: SNHLY and FYNNEI. CDR3 sequence (DNA): TGTGCCAGCAGTGAGGGCAGGGCCTCCTACGAGCAGTACTTC. It yields the protein CASSEGRASYEQYF.

The chain couples TRBV9 to TRBJ1-1, with a weak D call TRBD1 (5 bases). The CDR3 is 13 residues long. The germline V gene has CDR1 SGDLS and CDR2 YYNGEE. V was trimmed by 4 bases and J by 5 bases, leaving 12 bases between them. The CDR3 protein is CASSPPRGTEAFF. CDR3 DNA sequence: TGTGCCAGCAGCCCTCCCCGGGGGACTGAAGCTTTCTTT.

The chain has TRBV5-1 and TRBJ2-5; no definite D call. V was cut by 0 bases and J by 3 bases, with 6 bases left in between. Germline lookup yields CDR1 SGHRS and CDR2 YFSETQ. The CDR3 loop spans 13 amino acids. CDR3 DNA sequence: TGCGCCAGCAGCTTGGGGCAGAAAGAGACCCAGTACTTC. This gives the protein CASSLGQKETQYF.

The CDR3: CASFHSNTGELFF. CDR3 bases: TGTGCTAGTTTCCACAGCAACACCGGGGAGCTGTTTTTT. This chain uses TRBV12-5 with TRBJ2-2; no reliable D call. This CDR3 is 13 amino acids long. Germline CDR1 and CDR2: LGHNT and FRNRAP. V was trimmed by 8 bases and J by 2 bases, leaving 9 bases between them.

The chain joins TRBV27 to TRBJ2-7; TRBD2 aligns across 9 bases. The V gene end was trimmed by 3 bases and the J gene end by 10 bases; junction bases not matched to a gene: 7. Germline V gene sequence: CDR1 MNHEY, CDR2 SMNVEV (reference sequence). This CDR3 has 13 residues. The CDR3 is CASSFSREGLQYF. The CDR3 DNA sequence: TGTGCCAGCAGTTTTTCGCGGGAGGGCCTCCAGTACTTC.

The chain links TRBV2 to TRBJ2-2; 7 bases are a match to TRBD1. The V gene end was trimmed by 6 bases and the J gene end by 6 bases; junction bases not matched to a gene: 7. The CDR3 spans 14 residues. From germline, CDR1 is SNHLY and CDR2 FYNNEI. The CDR3 nucleotides are TGTGCCAGCAGGGGAAGACAGGGTCCCGGGGAGCTGTTTTTT. Protein product: CASRGRQGPGELFF.

This chain connects TRBV24-1 to TRBJ1-2; D is possibly TRBD1 (6 bases). The CDR3 runs to 14 residues. V was pared by 3 bases and J by 4 bases, with 11 bases between. The germline CDR1 and CDR2 sequences are KGHDR and SFDVKD. Here the CDR3 reads CATSDPAGAYGYTF. CDR3 DNA sequence: TGTGCCACCAGTGATCCCGCGGGGGCCTATGGCTACACCTTC.

V usage is TRBV11-3 and J usage is TRBJ2-2; a possible D gene is TRBD2 (6 bases). The germline V gene encodes CDR1 SGHNT and CDR2 YENEEA. Trimming shortened V by 3 bases and J by 2 bases, and 7 bases separated the two germline ends. The CDR3 is 14 amino acids. CDR3 sequence (DNA): TGTGCCAGCAGCTTGGGGGGAAACACCGGGGAGCTGTTTTTT. This sequence encodes CASSLGGNTGELFF.

This chain connects TRBV3-1 (or the pseudogene TRBV3-2) to TRBJ2-7; D is uncertain. Trimming pared 1 base from V and 2 bases from J, leaving 21 bases between. Germline V gene data show CDR1 as LGHDT and CDR2 as YNNKEL (reference sequence). The CDR3 consists of 18 residues. The CDR3 nucleotides read TGTGCCAGCAGCCAAGGAGGTCGGATCTACCAAAGGACCTACGAGCAGTACTTC. It specifies CASSQGGRIYQRTYEQYF.

The V and J genes are TRBV11-2 and TRBJ1-2, with 9 bases lining up with TRBD1. J was trimmed by 9 bases and V by 1 base; bases with no gene match: 6. CDR1 is SGHAT, CDR2 FQNNGV, per germline. CDR3 length: 14 amino acids. This CDR3 is CASSLVGDRDRYTF. The DNA for the CDR3 is TGTGCCAGCAGCTTAGTTGGGGACAGGGATCGCTACACCTTC.

This chain connects TRBV6-5 to TRBJ2-5; D might be TRBD1 (6 bases). V was cut by 8 bases and J by 5 bases, with 18 bases left in between. The CDR3 has 14 residues. Germline values: CDR1 MNHEY, CDR2 SVGAGI. The CDR3 DNA follows: TGTGCCAGCTGCCCAACGACAGGATCGGAGACCCAGTACTTC. Residues: CASCPTTGSETQYF.

This clone has more than one count but fewer than ten. The CDR3, as DNA: TGTGCCAGCAGGGGGGGGTCAGGGTTGGGCACTGAAGCTTTCTTT. Translating gives CASRGGSGLGTEAFF. The rearrangement links TRBV5-8 to TRBJ1-1, with D perhaps TRBD1 (5 bases). This CDR3 region has 15 residues. V was cut by 5 bases and J by 4 bases, with 18 bases left in between. CDR1 and CDR2 from the germline V gene are SGHTS and YDEGEE.

The chain joins TRBV6-4 to TRBJ2-7; possibly TRBD1 for D (6 bases). The V gene lost 4 bases and the J gene lost 2 bases, with 12 bases spanning the gap. Germline V gene sequence: CDR1 MRHNA, CDR2 SNTAGT. The CDR3 covers 14 residues. The CDR3 loop reads CASSGRGIPYEQYF. The CDR3, as DNA: TGTGCCAGCAGTGGCAGGGGCATTCCCTACGAGCAGTACTTC.

The table lists this clone with a few counts. The chain carries TRBV27 and TRBJ1-4; D gene uncertain. Trimming took 4 bases from V and 5 from J, leaving 8 bases between them. The germline V gene has CDR1 MNHEY and CDR2 SMNVEV (reference sequence). This CDR3 contains 13 residues. This CDR3 reads CASSYRPNEKLFF. The CDR3 DNA sequence: TGTGCCAGCAGTTATCGTCCCAATGAAAAACTGTTTTTT.

Many counts were recorded for this clone. The J gene is TRBJ2-5, the V gene TRBV27; a weak D match, TRBD2 (7 bases). V was shortened by 2 bases and J by 2 bases, with 9 bases between the two germline ends. The length of the CDR3 is 14 residues. Germline V gives CDR1 MNHEY, CDR2 SMNVEV (reference sequence). CDR3 in amino acids: CASSLRGGQETQYF. The CDR3 DNA reads as TGTGCCAGCAGTTTAAGGGGGGGGCAAGAGACCCAGTACTTC.